The 19 T cell receptor beta chains presented below share a single source sample, sequenced in a study of blood T cell repertoires in COVID-19 (dated by TCRdb to 2018 to 2021). The library was generated by the immunoSEQ multiplex PCR assay. Not all clones reach the TCRdb copy of this immuneACCESS table, which keeps in-frame sequences only. Checked studies attribute under half of the gap to unresolved V genes and leave the rest unexplained. The sample table holds 150,000 to 200,000 clones, of which 82% were seen once. The ten largest account for approximately 8% of the sample. The sequenced sample consisted of peripheral blood. All receptors derive from a woman aged 55-75 years with COVID-19, enrolled during active disease.

The V gene is TRBV28, the J gene TRBJ1-3, with TRBD1 matching 7 bases. V lost 4 bases and J lost 0; bases outside the gene matches: 6. CDR3 length: 16 residues. The germline V gene encodes CDR1 MDHEN and CDR2 SYDVKM. CDR3 residues: CASSSPGQLSGNTIYF. The DNA for the CDR3 is TGTGCCAGCAGTTCCCCGGGACAGCTCTCTGGAAACACCATATATTTT.

The rearrangement joins TRBV7-2 to TRBJ2-3; 8 bases line up with TRBD1. CDR3 length: 14 residues. Per germline, CDR1 SGHTA and CDR2 FQGNSA. J gave up 6 bases and V 3 bases, and 5 bases lay outside the gene matches. Here the CDR3 DNA reads TGTGCCAGCAGCTTGCAGGGGGCCTCGGATACGCAGTATTTT. Its translation is CASSLQGASDTQYF.

The chain carries TRBV5-4 and TRBJ2-3; D is possibly TRBD1 (5 bases). CDR3 length: 13 amino acids. Germline assignment: CDR1 SGHNT and CDR2 YYREEE (reference sequence). V lost 0 bases, J lost 3 bases, and 5 bases lay in between. CDR3 residues: CASSLEGTDTQYF. DNA for the CDR3: TGTGCCAGCAGCTTGGAGGGGACAGATACGCAGTATTTT.

V and J are TRBV3-1 (or the pseudogene TRBV3-2) and TRBJ1-5; TRBD1 is a possible D gene (6 bases). Germline V CDR1 and CDR2: LGHDT, YNNKEL (reference sequence). The CDR3 is made up of 15 amino acids. V shed 4 bases and J shed 6 bases, with 16 bases lying between them. The CDR3 is CASSPNQGTGQPQHF. CDR3 coding DNA: TGTGCCAGCAGCCCGAATCAGGGGACGGGTCAGCCCCAGCATTTT.

J is TRBJ2-1 and V is TRBV30; maybe TRBD1 (6 bases). V was cut by 4 bases and J by 10 bases, with 20 bases left in between. The CDR3 runs to 14 residues. Looked up from germline, CDR1 is GTSNPN and CDR2 is SVGIG (reference sequence). The DNA of the CDR3 is TGTGCCTGGAAGAGGGGACCCAATACAGGGGAGCAGTTCTTC. This codes for CAWKRGPNTGEQFF.

This chain uses TRBV19 with TRBJ1-1, with a possible D match to TRBD1 (6 bases). The length of the CDR3 is 14 residues. V lost 9 bases, J lost 4 bases, and 18 bases lay in between. Germline V lookup: CDR1 LNHDA, CDR2 SQIVND (reference sequence). CDR3 residues: CASQSYRATTEAFF. DNA for the CDR3: TGTGCCAGCCAGTCGTACAGGGCCACCACTGAAGCTTTCTTT. The whole variable domain, filled in from reference TRBV19 and TRBJ1-1, reads DGGITQSPKYLFRKEGQNVTLSCEQNLNHDAMYWYRQDPGQGLRLIYYSQIVNDFQKGDIAEGYSVSREKKESFPLTVTSAQKNPTAFYLCASQSYRATTEAFFGQGTRLTVV.

The chain joins TRBV5-4 to TRBJ2-1; 10 positions agree with TRBD1. The germline V gene has CDR1 SGHNT and CDR2 YYREEE (reference sequence). Trimming took 5 bases from V and 7 from J; bases not matched to a gene: 12. The CDR3 loop spans 16 amino acids. The CDR3 nucleotides read TGTGCCAGCAGTCAGCCGGGACAGGGGATGGGGAATGAGCAGTTCTTC. The encoded protein is CASSQPGQGMGNEQFF.

The V and J genes are TRBV4-2 and TRBJ1-2, with D maybe TRBD1 (5 bases). The V and J ends lost 0 bases and 4 bases respectively, with 12 bases between them. CDR3 length: 15 amino acids. Germline V gene data show CDR1 as LGHNA and CDR2 as YNFKEQ. This CDR3 is CASSQETAYAYGYTF. The CDR3, as DNA: TGTGCCAGCAGCCAAGAGACAGCCTACGCCTATGGCTACACCTTC.

J is TRBJ1-1 and V is TRBV19, with D possibly matching TRBD1 (6 bases). This CDR3 is built from 12 residues. V was clipped by 11 bases and J by 5 bases, with 15 bases between them. The germline V gene encodes CDR1 LNHDA and CDR2 SQIVND (reference sequence). CDR3 nucleotide sequence: TGTGCCGCGGGGGTAGGGGGAACTGAAGCTTTCTTT. Translation gives CAAGVGGTEAFF.

This clone was seen only once. The chain combines TRBV30 with TRBJ2-3, with D unresolved. Germline V gene data show CDR1 as GTSNPN and CDR2 as SVGIG (reference sequence). CDR3 size: 13 residues. V gave up 5 bases and J gave up 4 bases, with 13 bases separating them. The CDR3 sequence is CAWDKSVSDTQYF. CDR3 DNA sequence: TGTGCCTGGGATAAGTCGGTCTCAGATACGCAGTATTTT.

This clone was counted between two and nine times. The chain has TRBV11-2 and TRBJ1-6; D unclear. CDR3 length: 13 residues. CDR1 is SGHAT and CDR2 is FQNNGV in the germline V gene. Between the trimmed V and J ends, which lost 0 bases and 7 bases, there was a span of 4 bases. CDR3 sequence (DNA): TGTGCCAGCAGCTTAGAGAGGAATTCACCCCTCCACTTT. It yields the protein CASSLERNSPLHF. Filled out from reference TRBV11-2 and TRBJ1-6, the complete variable domain reads EAGVAQSPRYKIIEKRQSVAFWCNPISGHATLYWYQQILGQGPKLLIQFQNNGVVDDSQLPKDRFSAERLKGVDSTLKIQPAKLEDSAVYLCASSLERNSPLHFGNGTRLTVT.

The J gene is TRBJ1-2, the V gene TRBV10-3; 8 nucleotides align to TRBD1. CDR3 length equals 14 residues. Looked up from germline, CDR1 is ENHRY and CDR2 is SYGVKD. V shed 6 bases and J 2 bases; nucleotides not matched to a gene: 5. This chain's CDR3 is CAIRIQGVNYGYTF. The CDR3 DNA follows: TGTGCCATCAGGATACAGGGGGTCAACTATGGCTACACCTTC.

The gene calls are TRBV5-1 and TRBJ1-1; D gene unclear. The CDR3 covers 14 residues. V was cut by 0 bases and J by 5 bases, with 11 bases left in between. Per the germline V gene, CDR1 is SGHRS and CDR2 is YFSETQ. Here the CDR3 reads CASSLGDGRTEAFF. CDR3 DNA: TGCGCCAGCAGCTTGGGTGACGGGAGAACTGAAGCTTTCTTT. Full variable domain (rest looked up from reference TRBV5-1 and TRBJ1-1): KAGVTQTPRYLIKTRGQQVTLSCSPISGHRSVSWYQQTPGQGLQFLFEYFSETQRNKGNFPGRFSGRQFSNSRSEMNVSTLELGDSALYLCASSLGDGRTEAFFGQGTRLTVV.

This chain uses TRBV15 with TRBJ1-4; no firm D call. Germline V gene data show CDR1 as LNHNV and CDR2 as YYDKDF (reference sequence). Trimming took off 7 bases at V and 7 bases at J, with 13 bases between the two ends. The CDR3 consists of 13 residues. CDR3 loop: CATTRGSSEKLFF. CDR3 nucleotide sequence: TGTGCCACCACCCGAGGGTCCTCTGAAAAACTGTTTTTT.

This chain uses TRBV19 with TRBJ2-1, with 14 nucleotides matching TRBD2. The CDR3 sequence is 19 residues long. Germline CDR1 LNHDA, CDR2 SQIVND (reference sequence). V dropped 9 bases and J dropped 6; count of bases not matched to a gene: 19. CDR3 sequence: CASQMDRLAGGPFSNEQFF. The CDR3, as DNA: TGTGCCAGCCAAATGGATCGACTAGCGGGAGGGCCATTTTCCAATGAGCAGTTCTTC.

The chain employs TRBV5-8 and TRBJ2-2; no clear D gene. The ends were cut back, 2 bases at V and 3 bases at J, with 8 bases in the middle. The CDR3 is 14 amino acids. CDR1 is SGHTS, CDR2 YDEGEE, per germline. In DNA, the CDR3 is TGTGCCAGCAGCTTAACTTCCCACACCGGGGAGCTGTTTTTT. Amino acids: CASSLTSHTGELFF.

The genes are TRBV6-1 and TRBJ2-2, with D perhaps matching TRBD1 (5 bases). CDR1 is MNHNS, CDR2 SASEGT, per germline. V lost 3 bases to trimming and J lost 5 bases, with 13 bases between them. The CDR3 consists of 15 residues. CDR3: CASSDLQGGTGELFF. CDR3 nucleotides: TGTGCCAGCAGTGATCTCCAGGGTGGGACCGGGGAGCTGTTTTTT.

CDR3 sequence (DNA): TGTGCCAGCAGCCTACTCTCTGGAAACACCATATATTTT. Amino acids: CASSLLSGNTIYF. The rearrangement links TRBV5-6 to TRBJ1-3; D unresolved. V gave up 4 bases and J gave up 0 bases, with 5 bases separating them. Germline V gene data show CDR1 as SGHDT and CDR2 as YYEEEE. The CDR3 consists of 13 residues.

This clone was observed a few times. Other nucleotide sequences in the sample specify the same CDR3. This chain uses TRBV3-1 (or the pseudogene TRBV3-2) with TRBJ1-5, with 7 positions matching TRBD1. CDR3 length: 14 residues. V was pared by 0 bases and J by 7 bases, with 3 bases of the junction left unmatched. The germline V gene has CDR1 LGHDT and CDR2 YNNKEL (reference sequence). This CDR3 reads CASSQDNRGQPQHF. The CDR3 nucleotides are TGTGCCAGCAGCCAAGACAACAGGGGACAGCCCCAGCATTTT.